The source of this TCR beta chain is a study of blood T cell repertoires in COVID-19. Study in general: From the United States, Italy and Spain came samples of acute and convalescent COVID-19. PBMCs, B-cell-depleted T cells, or T cells provided the cDNA or gDNA that made up the material.

Sequencing used immunoSEQ multiplex PCR; TCRdb keeps in-frame clones, though not all of them. The top ten hold 5.1% of the sample, which has around 70,000 clones, 88% seen once. The CDR3 length is 16 residues. The sequence derives from a human donor in a cohort sampled during active COVID-19. This chain joins TRBV21-1 and TRBJ2-5; TRBD1 is taken as the D call from the table, unchecked against the DNA. TRBV21-1 is a recognized pseudogene. Specimen: peripheral blood. CDR3 sequence: CASREGLRGRQETQYF. CDR3 nucleotide sequence: TGTGCCAGCAGGGAGGGGCTCAGGGGGCGGCAAGAGACCCAGTACTTC.